Listed below are T cell receptor beta chains from one sample, sequenced in a study of T cells after yellow fever vaccination. Each CDR3 protein is one row after TCRdb ran MiXCR on the 5' RACE reads. The data show a few hundred thousand distinct CDR3 sequences, 7.5% to 9.5% seen once. The specimen comprised CD4+ T cells sorted from PBMCs, sampled 5 days after the yellow fever booster vaccination. The receptors were sampled from a man aged 18 to 29 who received the YFV17D yellow fever vaccine. The CDR3 runs from the conserved cysteine through the conserved F or W. A D gene is named only where the DNA matches it firmly. Some rows have no size entry. The others give once, few or many, or a class for an expanded clone.

clone size	V gene	J gene	D gene	CDR3 protein	CDR3 DNA
NA	TRBV4-3	TRBJ2-3	TRBD2	CASSHLERGIGDTQYF	TGCGCCAGCAGCCATCTGGAGCGGGGAATAGGGGATACGCAGTATTTT
few	TRBV4-3	TRBJ1-4	TRBD1	CASSQTGGDTNEKLFF	TGCGCCAGCAGCCAAACAGGGGGAGATACTAATGAAAAACTGTTTTTT
many	TRBV11-2	TRBJ2-3	TRBD1	CASSWTGAGDTQYF	TGTGCCAGCAGCTGGACAGGGGCTGGAGATACGCAGTATTTT
few	TRBV2	TRBJ2-2	NA	CASNGQGGTGELFF	TGTGCCAGCAACGGGCAGGGTGGTACCGGGGAGCTGTTTTTT
NA	TRBV7-9	TRBJ2-6	NA	CASSSGTLSFSGANVLTF	TGTGCCAGCAGCTCAGGGACTCTCTCTTTCTCTGGGGCCAACGTCCTGACTTTC
few	TRBV7-9	TRBJ2-5	NA	CASRFGVFETQYF	TGTGCCAGCAGGTTCGGGGTATTCGAGACCCAGTACTTC
NA	TRBV5-1	TRBJ2-1	NA	CASSLGPDSSYNEQFF	TGCGCCAGCAGCTTGGGCCCGGATAGCTCCTACAATGAGCAGTTCTTC
few	TRBV20-1	TRBJ2-3	TRBD2	CSARGLAGGPTDTQYF	TGCAGTGCTAGAGGTTTAGCGGGGGGCCCCACAGATACGCAGTATTTT
few	TRBV12-3/TRBV12-4	TRBJ2-5	NA	CASLSDTGIRETQYF	TGTGCCAGCCTTTCGGATACGGGAATTCGGGAGACCCAGTACTTC
few	TRBV21-1	TRBJ1-4	NA	CASSKESPATGGTTNEKLFF	TGTGCCAGCAGCAAAGAATCCCCGGCGACAGGGGGAACGACTAATGAAAAACTGTTTTTT
many	TRBV3-1	TRBJ1-5	TRBD1	CASSQEGGGQPQHF	TGTGCCAGCAGCCAAGAAGGGGGCGGTCAGCCCCAGCATTTT
many	TRBV7-9	TRBJ1-5	NA	CASSVTGYDQPQHF	TGTGCCAGCAGCGTGACTGGGTACGATCAGCCCCAGCATTTT
many	TRBV11-2	TRBJ2-3	NA	CASSSPRGRGTQYF	TGTGCCAGCAGCTCACCCCGCGGCCGGGGTACGCAGTATTTT
many	TRBV10-1	TRBJ2-1	TRBD1	CASSGDRVRDEQFF	TGCGCCAGCAGTGGGGACAGGGTCAGAGATGAGCAGTTCTTC
NA	TRBV12-3/TRBV12-4	TRBJ1-3	NA	CASTSTVSGNTIYF	TGTGCCAGCACTTCGACAGTCTCTGGAAACACCATATATTTT
few	TRBV6-5	TRBJ1-2	NA	CASRETGSGYTF	TGTGCCAGCAGAGAAACAGGATCTGGCTACACCTTC
NA	TRBV24-1	TRBJ1-1	TRBD1	CATSDPTGVLAFF	TGTGCCACCAGTGATCCCACAGGGGTGTTGGCTTTCTTT
NA	TRBV5-1	TRBJ2-5	NA	CASSPGTGQETQYF	TGCGCCAGCAGCCCTGGGACGGGGCAAGAGACCCAGTACTTC
many	TRBV7-9	TRBJ2-3	TRBD2	CASSSGTSGATDTQYF	TGTGCCAGCAGCTCCGGGACTAGCGGGGCCACAGATACGCAGTATTTT
NA	TRBV9	TRBJ2-2	TRBD2	CASSVVGGGNTGELFF	TGTGCCAGCAGCGTAGTCGGCGGGGGAAACACCGGGGAGCTGTTTTTT
few	TRBV15	TRBJ2-3	NA	CATSRGGPGTDTQYF	TGTGCCACCAGCAGAGGGGGTCCCGGAACAGATACGCAGTATTTT
few	TRBV15	TRBJ2-3	NA	CATSRRRAGQTDTQYF	TGTGCCACCAGCAGGCGAAGGGCAGGTCAGACAGATACGCAGTATTTT
many	TRBV5-1	TRBJ2-1	NA	CASSLGGRSGEQFF	TGCGCCAGCAGCTTGGGTGGTCGGTCGGGTGAGCAGTTCTTC
few	TRBV7-2	TRBJ2-1	NA	CASSLGGPGQRKWNEQFF	TGTGCCAGCAGCCTTGGGGGGCCGGGACAGAGAAAGTGGAATGAGCAGTTCTTC
NA	TRBV5-1	TRBJ1-6	NA	CASSLLPLTGFYNSPLHF	TGCGCCAGCAGCTTACTTCCTTTAACGGGCTTCTATAATTCACCCCTCCACTTT
NA	TRBV7-2	TRBJ2-1	TRBD2	CASSIAGGSSYNEQFF	TGTGCCAGCAGCATTGCGGGGGGGAGCTCCTACAATGAGCAGTTCTTC
few	TRBV5-1	TRBJ1-1	NA	CASSLGGRGGIAEAFF	TGCGCCAGCAGCTTGGGGGGCCGGGGCGGGATCGCTGAAGCTTTCTTT
NA	TRBV7-2	TRBJ2-3	NA	CASSSSPGLPTQYF	TGTGCCAGCAGCTCCTCTCCCGGGCTACCGACGCAGTATTTT
many	TRBV4-1	TRBJ1-2	NA	CASSQDGRGYTF	TGCGCCAGCAGCCAAGATGGGAGGGGCTACACCTTC
NA	TRBV7-9	TRBJ2-5	NA	CASRGGTFQETQYF	TGTGCCAGCAGAGGGGGGACGTTTCAAGAGACCCAGTACTTC
NA	TRBV12-3/TRBV12-4	TRBJ2-5	TRBD2	CASRARASGYQETQYF	TGTGCCAGCAGGGCTCGGGCTAGCGGGTACCAAGAGACCCAGTACTTC
few	TRBV6-1	TRBJ2-5	TRBD2	CASSDLRSLAGVETQYF	TGTGCCAGCAGTGATCTACGCTCTCTAGCGGGGGTAGAGACCCAGTACTTC
few	TRBV6-6	TRBJ1-4	NA	CASNPPGPNEKLFF	TGTGCCAGCAACCCCCCGGGGCCTAATGAAAAACTGTTTTTT
NA	TRBV7-2	TRBJ2-3	TRBD2	CASSSYAGGGTDTQYF	TGTGCCAGCAGCTCTTACGCGGGGGGGGGCACAGATACGCAGTATTTT
NA	TRBV5-1	TRBJ1-6	NA	CASSLGRESSSYNSPLHF	TGCGCCAGCAGCTTGGGGAGGGAGAGCAGCTCCTATAATTCACCCCTCCACTTT
few	TRBV7-2	TRBJ1-6	NA	CASGWTADSPLHF	TGTGCCAGCGGGTGGACAGCGGACTCACCCCTCCACTTT
few	TRBV7-2	TRBJ2-1	TRBD1	CASSFRTGGINEQFF	TGTGCCAGCAGCTTCAGGACAGGGGGGATCAATGAGCAGTTCTTC
NA	TRBV4-1	TRBJ2-7	NA	CASSQAGTPNEQYF	TGCGCCAGCAGCCAAGCCGGGACCCCCAACGAGCAGTACTTC
NA	TRBV15	TRBJ1-4	TRBD1	CATSRMDRAQEKLFF	TGTGCCACCAGCCGGATGGACAGGGCGCAGGAAAAACTGTTTTTT
few	TRBV25-1	TRBJ2-3	NA	CASSEYVSGGASDTQYF	TGTGCCAGCAGTGAATACGTAAGCGGCGGGGCCTCGGATACGCAGTATTTT
few	TRBV6-6	TRBJ1-2	NA	CASGQTFNYGYTF	TGTGCCAGCGGACAGACCTTTAACTATGGCTACACCTTC
NA	TRBV29-1	TRBJ2-3	NA	CSVDRDNGDTQYF	TGCAGCGTTGACAGGGATAATGGAGATACGCAGTATTTT
NA	TRBV9	TRBJ1-6	NA	CASSVGQNNSPLHF	TGTGCCAGCAGCGTGGGTCAGAACAATTCACCCCTCCACTTT
NA	TRBV4-3	TRBJ1-3	NA	CASSQGAAGPLNTIYF	TGCGCCAGCAGCCAAGGGGCGGCAGGGCCTCTGAACACCATATATTTT
many	TRBV5-1	TRBJ2-2	NA	CASSLGANTGELFF	TGCGCCAGCAGCTTGGGGGCGAACACCGGGGAGCTGTTTTTT
few	TRBV7-9	TRBJ2-1	TRBD1	CASSLLGTGGNEQFF	TGTGCCAGCAGCTTACTTGGGACAGGGGGTAATGAGCAGTTCTTC
NA	TRBV6-5	TRBJ1-5	NA	CASRPGQHNQPQHF	TGTGCCAGCAGACCCGGACAGCACAATCAGCCCCAGCATTTT
NA	TRBV18	TRBJ1-1	TRBD1	CASSSRTGERTEALF	TGTGCCAGCTCGTCCCGGACAGGGGAGAGAACTGAAGCTTTGTTT
NA	TRBV5-1	TRBJ1-2	NA	CASSYLRGANYGYTF	TGCGCCAGCAGTTACCTGAGAGGGGCCAACTATGGCTACACCTTC
NA	TRBV7-9	TRBJ2-3	NA	CASGPGTTDTQYF	TGTGCCAGCGGACCGGGGACCACAGATACGCAGTATTTT
NA	TRBV12-3/TRBV12-4	TRBJ2-5	NA	CASSYGVEETQYF	TGTGCCAGCAGTTATGGAGTTGAAGAGACCCAGTACTTC
NA	TRBV10-3	TRBJ1-5	NA	CAISTGEGRQPQHF	TGTGCCATCAGTACTGGGGAGGGCAGACAGCCCCAGCATTTT
few	TRBV5-1	TRBJ2-4	NA	CANLPAAGAVAKNIQYF	TGCGCCAACCTCCCAGCGGCCGGGGCGGTAGCCAAAAACATTCAGTACTTC